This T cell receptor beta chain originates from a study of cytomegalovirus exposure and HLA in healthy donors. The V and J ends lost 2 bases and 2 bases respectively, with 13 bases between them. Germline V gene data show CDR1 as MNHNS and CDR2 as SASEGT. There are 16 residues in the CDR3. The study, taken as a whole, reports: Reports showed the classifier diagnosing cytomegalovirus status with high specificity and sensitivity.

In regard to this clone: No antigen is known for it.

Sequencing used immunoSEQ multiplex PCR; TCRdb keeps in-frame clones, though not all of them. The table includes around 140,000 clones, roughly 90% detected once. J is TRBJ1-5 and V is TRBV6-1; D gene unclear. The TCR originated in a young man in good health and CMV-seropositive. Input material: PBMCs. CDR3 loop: CASSERSLIGNQPQHF. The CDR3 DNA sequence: TGTGCCAGCAGTGAAAGGAGCTTAATCGGCAATCAGCCCCAGCATTTT.